The entry below describes one TCR beta chain. One end of the junction varies from germline; a read error may be responsible. This record belongs to a study of blood T cells in healthy people across ages. The CDR3 has 12 residues. A second PCR of 7 to 11 cycles used a sample-barcoded 5' primer and a J-beta primer mix. TCRdb independently ran MiXCR on the 5' RACE reads; one entry per CDR3 protein. The repertoire holds more than 800,000 distinct CDR3 sequences, with over 35% as singletons. This rearrangement joins TRBV12-3 or TRBV12-4 to TRBJ2-4; D not resolved. This receptor was identified in an older woman in good health. The sequenced material came from blood. In DNA, the CDR3 is TGTGCCAGCAGTTTAATATGGTCCATTCGGTACTTC. This codes for CASSLIWSIRYF.